Detailed here is one T cell receptor beta chain. Assay used: immunoSEQ multiplex PCR; TCRdb lists only in-frame clones, some missing. The sample includes 25,000 to 40,000 clones, roughly four fifths of them seen just once. The entry originates in a study of PD-1 blockade in classical Hodgkin lymphoma. The time point was: cycle 4 day 1 (C4D1), after 6 weeks of nivolumab. All patients relapsed after autologous stem cell transplantation, and brentuximab vedotin exposure varied. The receptor was derived from a human donor with classical Hodgkin lymphoma. Specimen: peripheral blood mononuclear cells (PBMCs), collected before the fourth cycle of nivolumab.

The CDR3 region has the DNA TGTGCCAGTAGCCGTGGGTCGGGAACTGAAGCTTTCTTT. This translates into CASSRGSGTEAFF. V is TRBV19 and J is TRBJ1-1; D uncertain. Germline V lookup: CDR1 LNHDA, CDR2 SQIVND (reference sequence). V lost 6 bases and J lost 5, with 13 bases in between. The CDR3 contains 13 residues.